This T cell receptor (beta chain) originates from a study of T cells in Graves' hyperthyroidism and ophthalmopathy. General study points: Ophthalmopathy, as predicted by the model, came a median 6.5 months after the prediction.

Germline V CDR1 and CDR2: MNHEY, SMNVEV (reference sequence). The V end was cut by 4 bases, the J end by 2 bases, with 11 bases between. This CDR3 has 15 amino acids. Of note for this clonotype: What it binds is not known.

From RNA transcripts, TCR beta CDR3 regions were amplified. First-round RT-PCR of the TCR CDR3 relied on the HTBI primer set. TCRdb reprocessed the multiplex PCR reads via MiXCR and lists one record per CDR3 protein. The table lists about 580,000 distinct CDR3 sequences, approximately 15% of them singletons, with 5% to 7% in the top ten. The chain combines TRBV27 with TRBJ2-2; D is uncertain. The TCR comes from a woman under 40 with Graves' hyperthyroidism that later progressed to Graves' ophthalmopathy. The specimen was blood. The CDR3 bases are TGTGCCAGCAGTTCTTCTACCTTAAACACCGGGGAGCTGTTTTTT. Translation gives CASSSSTLNTGELFF.